The next 32 T cell receptor beta chains were all read from a single sample in a study of early T cells in non-severe SARS-CoV-2 infection. TCRdb processed the 5' RACE reads anew with MiXCR; each CDR3 protein has one entry. The sample carries tens of thousands of distinct CDR3 sequences, roughly 10% recorded once. The sequencing here drew on whole blood, taken at baseline. The receptors here all came from an adult who was a healthcare worker with PCR-confirmed SARS-CoV-2 infection or an uninfected control (not recorded which).

This clonotype has just a few counts. The chain couples TRBV5-1 to TRBJ2-3; 8 nucleotides align to TRBD2. The V segment lost 4 bases and the J segment 3 bases; nucleotides outside the gene matches: 7. Germline V gene lookup returns CDR1 SGHRS and CDR2 YFSETQ. The CDR3 sequence is 15 residues long. The CDR3 DNA reads TGCGCCAGCAGCCCAAGCGGGAGTTTGACAGATACGCAGTATTTT. This encodes CASSPSGSLTDTQYF.

The J gene is TRBJ1-2, the V gene TRBV12-3 or TRBV12-4; 12 bases agree with TRBD1. V shed 6 bases and J 4 bases; nucleotides not matched to a gene: 9. The CDR3 has 16 amino acids. DNA for the CDR3: TGTGCCAGCAGCCTAGACGGGACAGGGGGCAGCTATGGCTACACCTTC. The encoded protein is CASSLDGTGGSYGYTF.

In its sample, this clonotype was seen a few times. J is TRBJ2-7 and V is TRBV10-3; D possibly corresponds to TRBD2 (5 bases). The germline V and J ends were trimmed by 5 bases and 0 bases, with 14 bases remaining between them. Germline values: CDR1 ENHRY, CDR2 SYGVKD. CDR3 size: 15 residues. The CDR3, as DNA: TGTGCCATCAGTAGTAAGGACTCACTCTCCTACGAGCAGTACTTC. Translating gives CAISSKDSLSYEQYF.

Notes on this clonotype: It may be a read error: a sequence one base away is much more abundant. This CDR3 is CANTPFEATEAFF. The CDR3 DNA reads TGTGCCAACACCCCGTTCGAGGCGACTGAAGCTTTCTTT. The chain is built from TRBV11-2 and TRBJ1-1; no firm D call. Trimming shortened V by 10 bases and J by 5 bases, and 17 bases separated the two germline ends. CDR3 length: 13 amino acids. Germline V lookup: CDR1 SGHAT, CDR2 FQNNGV.

The sample holds many counts of this clonotype. The rearrangement uses TRBV20-1 and TRBJ1-1; D uncertain. Germline loops: CDR1 DFQATT, CDR2 SNEGSKA (reference sequence). V was cut by 5 bases and J by 4 bases, with 17 bases left in between. This CDR3 has 14 residues. In nucleotides, the CDR3 is TGCAGTGCTCCCCGGCGTCCTCCGGGCACTGAAGCTTTCTTT. It translates to CSAPRRPPGTEAFF.

Ten or more counts support this clonotype. The chain is built from TRBV11-2 and TRBJ2-3; 9 bases are shared with TRBD1. The germline V gene encodes CDR1 SGHAT and CDR2 FQNNGV. J lost 4 bases, V lost 3 bases, and 5 bases had no gene match. There are 15 residues in the CDR3. For the CDR3, the DNA is TGTGCCAGCAGCTTCGGACAGGGGTTGCCAGATACGCAGTATTTT. Its protein is CASSFGQGLPDTQYF.

The chain joins TRBV6-1 to TRBJ2-7; D ambiguous. The germline CDR1 and CDR2 sequences are MNHNS and SASEGT. This CDR3 comprises 14 residues. V lost 4 bases to trimming and J lost 0 bases, with 10 bases between them. The CDR3 spells CASSVLYSSYEQYF. DNA of the CDR3: TGTGCCAGCAGTGTTCTCTACAGCTCCTACGAGCAGTACTTC.

This clonotype has a handful of counts. The rearrangement uses TRBV20-1 and TRBJ2-4; D is possibly TRBD2 (5 bases). The germline V and J ends were trimmed by 6 bases and 9 bases, with 21 bases remaining between them. The CDR3 has 14 amino acids. In germline, CDR1 is DFQATT, CDR2 SNEGSKA (reference sequence). CDR3 nucleotides: TGCAGTGCAAAGAGCGGTTTCCCCCCCGGCATTCAGTACTTC. It codes for CSAKSGFPPGIQYF.

This clonotype was seen repeatedly, ten times or more. The chain joins TRBV20-1 to TRBJ1-2; tentatively, D is TRBD1 (5 bases). The V and J ends lost 0 bases and 5 bases respectively, with 16 bases between them. The CDR3 sequence is 15 residues long. Germline loops: CDR1 DFQATT, CDR2 SNEGSKA (reference sequence). The CDR3: CSARDEGETAYGYTF. CDR3 coding DNA: TGCAGTGCTAGAGATGAAGGGGAAACCGCTTATGGCTACACCTTC.

In this sample, this clonotype is medium-sized (0.01 to 0.1%). This chain joins TRBV5-6 and TRBJ1-1; the D is unclear. The CDR3 is 13 residues long. Deletions cut 3 bases from V and 2 bases from J, with 8 bases between. CDR1 and CDR2 from the germline V gene are SGHDT and YYEEEE. CDR3 amino acids: CASSSAGNTEAFF. CDR3 in DNA: TGTGCCAGCAGCTCCGCGGGAAACACTGAAGCTTTCTTT.

This clonotype has ten or more counts. The gene calls are TRBV9 and TRBJ2-1; a possible D gene is TRBD1 (6 bases). Germline V CDR1 and CDR2: SGDLS, YYNGEE. This CDR3 region has 13 residues. Trimming stripped 0 bases from V and 9 bases from J, with 10 bases between. DNA for the CDR3: TGTGCCAGCAGCGTAGCAGGGGTGAGTGAGCAGTTCTTC. Translated, it gives CASSVAGVSEQFF.

This clonotype was seen a handful of times. The genes are TRBV29-1 and TRBJ2-3; TRBD2 aligns across 11 bases. CDR1 and CDR2 (germline): SQVTM, ANQGSEA. V gave up 4 bases and J gave up 0 bases; unmatched junction bases: 3. This CDR3 has 15 residues. CDR3 sequence: CSVGRTSGSTDTQYF. The CDR3 DNA follows: TGCAGCGTTGGCCGGACTAGCGGGAGCACAGATACGCAGTATTTT.

This clonotype turned up a few times. Its ends do not fully match the called genes, so a read error is possible. The J gene is TRBJ2-3, the V gene TRBV28; possibly TRBD1 for D (5 bases). This CDR3 has 13 residues. CDR1 and CDR2 from the germline V gene are MDHEN and SYDVKM. CDR3 sequence: CASSLQGTNTQYF. The CDR3 DNA reads as TGTGCCAGCAGTTTACAGGGCACAAATACGCAGTATTTT.

This chain joins TRBV12-3 or TRBV12-4 and TRBJ1-3; TRBD1 might be the D (5 bases). This CDR3 has 15 amino acids. V lost 6 bases and J lost 4, with 16 bases in between. The CDR3, as DNA: TGTGCCAGCAGCAACTCCCCCGGGGGAGGAAACACCATATATTTT. This sequence encodes CASSNSPGGGNTIYF.

The chain has TRBV20-1 and TRBJ1-5; D may be TRBD1 (6 bases). The CDR3 is made up of 14 amino acids. CDR1 and CDR2 (germline): DFQATT, SNEGSKA (reference sequence). V dropped 3 bases and J dropped 4 bases, with 13 bases sitting between them. CDR3 sequence: CSARSDSFNQPQHF. CDR3 sequence (DNA): TGCAGTGCTAGGTCGGACAGTTTTAATCAGCCCCAGCATTTT.

This clonotype was counted many times. The V and J genes are TRBV28 and TRBJ1-3, with D possibly matching TRBD1 (6 bases). CDR1 is MDHEN and CDR2 is SYDVKM in the germline V gene. V gave up 2 bases and J gave up 0 bases, with 14 bases separating them. This CDR3 is 17 amino acids long. CDR3 sequence reads: CASSLPYRDSSGNTIYF. As DNA, the CDR3 is TGTGCCAGCAGTTTACCTTACAGGGATTCCTCTGGAAACACCATATATTTT.

This clonotype was seen repeatedly, ten times or more. This rearrangement joins TRBV7-8 to TRBJ1-4; D is ambiguous. Trimming removed 3 bases from V and 5 bases from J, with 10 bases in between. CDR3 length equals 14 residues. Germline CDR1 and CDR2: SGHVS and FQNEAQ. The CDR3 sequence is CASSLWERNEKLFF. The DNA for the CDR3 is TGTGCCAGCAGCTTGTGGGAACGAAATGAAAAACTGTTTTTT.

This clonotype was detected many times. V is TRBV10-3 and J is TRBJ2-1; TRBD2 aligns across 7 bases. The CDR3 extends over 15 amino acids. Trimming removed 0 bases from V and 1 base from J; junction bases left unmatched: 0. Germline V gene sequence: CDR1 ENHRY, CDR2 SYGVKD. CDR3 region: CAISESGGSYNEQFF. The CDR3 region has the DNA TGTGCCATCAGTGAGTCGGGGGGGTCCTACAATGAGCAGTTCTTC.

This clonotype was counted between two and nine times. This chain links TRBV6-2 or TRBV6-3 with TRBJ1-6; no firm D call. The ends were cut back, 8 bases at V and 6 bases at J, with 17 bases in the middle. CDR3 size: 15 residues. The V gene's germline CDR1 is MNHEY and CDR2 SVGEGT. CDR3 in amino acids: CASGFRSGPNSPLHF. CDR3 DNA sequence: TGTGCCAGCGGATTCCGCTCAGGACCTAATTCACCCCTCCACTTT.

There are many counts of this clonotype. The rearrangement joins TRBV24-1 to TRBJ2-2; 11 bases fit TRBD2. Trimming cost V 1 base and J 6 bases; bases outside gene matches: 3. The CDR3 has 16 amino acids. The V gene's germline CDR1 is KGHDR and CDR2 SFDVKD. In nucleotides, the CDR3 is TGTGCCACCAGTGATTTAGTACTAGCGGGAGCCGGGGAGCTGTTTTTT. It codes for CATSDLVLAGAGELFF.

In regard to this clonotype: One base away lies a much larger clone, so this may be a sequencing read error. The chain joins TRBV3-1 to TRBJ1-2; D ambiguous. CDR1 is LGHDT and CDR2 is YNNKEL in the germline V gene (reference sequence). Trimming cost V 4 bases and J 1 base, with 4 bases left between them. The CDR3 loop spans 12 amino acids. The CDR3 DNA reads as TGTGCCAGCAGCCCGAATAACTATGGCTACACCTTC. Translating gives CASSPNNYGYTF.

This clonotype came up a few times. The V gene is TRBV29-1, the J gene TRBJ1-1; tentative D call: TRBD1 (5 bases). The CDR3 contains 10 residues. Between the trimmed V and J ends, which lost 7 bases and 6 bases, there was a span of 9 bases. Germline CDR1 SQVTM, CDR2 ANQGSEA. CDR3 in amino acids: CSAGRAEAFF. The CDR3 coding sequence is TGCAGCGCGGGACGGGCTGAAGCTTTCTTT.

This clonotype was seen ten or more times. This rearrangement joins TRBV5-6 to TRBJ2-2, with D possibly TRBD2 on 6 matching bases. From germline, CDR1 is SGHDT and CDR2 YYEEEE. The V end was cut by 4 bases, the J end by 1 base, with 14 bases between. This CDR3 has 16 residues. Here the CDR3 reads CASSVWRGRNTGELFF. The CDR3, as DNA: TGTGCCAGCAGCGTATGGCGGGGTAGGAACACCGGGGAGCTGTTTTTT.

The V and J genes are TRBV10-3 and TRBJ2-1, with 7 positions matching TRBD2. There are 16 residues in the CDR3. V lost 4 bases to trimming and J lost 8 bases; unmatched junction nucleotides: 14. CDR1 is ENHRY and CDR2 is SYGVKD in the germline V gene. The CDR3 sequence is CAISAPTGGGSHEQFF. The DNA for the CDR3 is TGTGCCATCAGTGCCCCGACTGGCGGGGGTAGTCATGAGCAGTTCTTC.

The V gene is TRBV4-3, the J gene TRBJ2-1, with TRBD1 matching over 10 bases. J was trimmed by 6 bases and V by 5 bases; bases with no gene match: 4. Germline CDR1 reads LGHNA; CDR2 reads YSLEER. The CDR3 covers 14 residues. CDR3 sequence (DNA): TGCGCCAGCAGCGGGACAGGGGTCATCAATGAGCAGTTCTTC. Translation gives CASSGTGVINEQFF.

This clonotype is medium-sized (0.01 to 0.1%) by share. This chain connects TRBV20-1 to TRBJ2-3, with D possibly TRBD2 on 5 matching bases. Per the germline V gene, CDR1 is DFQATT and CDR2 is SNEGSKA (reference sequence). This CDR3 contains 16 residues. The V gene lost 1 base and the J gene lost 0 bases, with 14 bases spanning the gap. The CDR3 here is CSARARAALSTDTQYF. The CDR3 DNA follows: TGCAGTGCTAGAGCGAGAGCGGCACTGAGCACAGATACGCAGTATTTT.

As concerns this clonotype: Its ends do not fully match the called genes, so a read error is possible. V and J are TRBV15 and TRBJ2-1; either TRBD1 or TRBD2 may fit D (5 bases each). The CDR3 contains 14 residues. Germline V gene sequence: CDR1 LNHNV, CDR2 YYDKDF (reference sequence). The CDR3 region has the DNA TGTGCCACCAGCAGAGATTTCGGGGCGGATGAACAGTTCTTC. Translating it yields CATSRDFGADEQFF.

CDR3 amino acids: CATYSGTSIYEQYF. In nucleotides, the CDR3 is TGTGCCACCTATTCCGGGACTAGCATCTACGAGCAGTACTTC. This chain links TRBV6-2 or TRBV6-3 with TRBJ2-7, with TRBD2 matching over 9 bases. J gave up 3 bases and V 10 bases, and 10 bases lay outside the gene matches. Per germline, CDR1 MNHEY and CDR2 SVGEGT. This CDR3 spans 14 amino acids.

This clonotype was counted ten times or more. This chain joins TRBV2 and TRBJ1-6; D unclear. Germline V gives CDR1 SNHLY, CDR2 FYNNEI. Trimming left V 3 bases short and J 11 bases short, with 8 bases between. There are 12 residues in the CDR3. CDR3 sequence (DNA): TGTGCCAGCAGTGACTTGGGGACACCCCTCCACTTT. Translation gives CASSDLGTPLHF. The entire variable domain, with the rest obtained from reference TRBV2 and TRBJ1-6, is as follows: EPEVTQTPSHQVTQMGQEVILRCVPISNHLYFYWYRQILGQKVEFLVSFYNNEISEKSEIFDDQFSVERPDGSNFTLKIRSTKLEDSAMYFCASSDLGTPLHFGNGTRLTVT.

This clonotype occurred many times. The chain recombines TRBV25-1 with TRBJ1-5; D call uncertain. Per germline, CDR1 MGHDK and CDR2 SYGVNS. The CDR3 length is 12 residues. V lost 5 bases and J 4 bases, leaving 6 bases between the germline ends. CDR3 sequence reads: CASSQGNQPQHF. CDR3 DNA sequence: TGTGCCAGCAGTCAAGGGAATCAGCCCCAGCATTTT.

This clonotype was detected ten times or more. This sequence joins TRBV6-1 and TRBJ2-7; no clear D. This CDR3 spans 10 amino acids. Germline V lookup: CDR1 MNHNS, CDR2 SASEGT. V lost 2 bases, J lost 10 bases, and 6 bases lay in between. CDR3 in amino acids: CASSEWIQYF. The CDR3 bases are TGTGCCAGCAGTGAATGGATACAGTACTTC.

The sample holds many counts of this clonotype. This chain connects TRBV4-1 to TRBJ1-2; tentatively, D is TRBD1 (5 bases). The germline gives CDR1 MGHRA, CDR2 YSYEKL. The CDR3 spans 14 residues. V lost 1 base and J lost 4, with 10 bases in between. CDR3 DNA: TGCGCCAGCAGCCAAGCGGGGCAGCCCTATGGCTACACCTTC. Residues: CASSQAGQPYGYTF.